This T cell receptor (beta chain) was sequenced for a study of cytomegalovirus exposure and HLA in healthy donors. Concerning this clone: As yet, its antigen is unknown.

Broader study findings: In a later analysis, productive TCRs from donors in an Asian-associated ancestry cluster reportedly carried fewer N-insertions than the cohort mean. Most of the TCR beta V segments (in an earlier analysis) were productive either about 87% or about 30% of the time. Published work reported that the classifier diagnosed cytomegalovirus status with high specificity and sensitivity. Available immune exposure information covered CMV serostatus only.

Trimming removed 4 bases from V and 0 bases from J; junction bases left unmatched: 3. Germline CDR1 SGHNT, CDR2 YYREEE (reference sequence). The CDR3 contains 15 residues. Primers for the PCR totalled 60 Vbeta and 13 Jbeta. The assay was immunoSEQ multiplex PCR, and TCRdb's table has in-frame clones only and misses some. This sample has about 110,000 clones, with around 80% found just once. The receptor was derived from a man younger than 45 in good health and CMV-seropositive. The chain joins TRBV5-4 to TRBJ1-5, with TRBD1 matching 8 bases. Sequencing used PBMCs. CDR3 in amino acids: CASSKTGDSNQPQHF. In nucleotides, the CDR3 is TGTGCCAGCAGCAAGACAGGGGATAGCAATCAGCCCCAGCATTTT.